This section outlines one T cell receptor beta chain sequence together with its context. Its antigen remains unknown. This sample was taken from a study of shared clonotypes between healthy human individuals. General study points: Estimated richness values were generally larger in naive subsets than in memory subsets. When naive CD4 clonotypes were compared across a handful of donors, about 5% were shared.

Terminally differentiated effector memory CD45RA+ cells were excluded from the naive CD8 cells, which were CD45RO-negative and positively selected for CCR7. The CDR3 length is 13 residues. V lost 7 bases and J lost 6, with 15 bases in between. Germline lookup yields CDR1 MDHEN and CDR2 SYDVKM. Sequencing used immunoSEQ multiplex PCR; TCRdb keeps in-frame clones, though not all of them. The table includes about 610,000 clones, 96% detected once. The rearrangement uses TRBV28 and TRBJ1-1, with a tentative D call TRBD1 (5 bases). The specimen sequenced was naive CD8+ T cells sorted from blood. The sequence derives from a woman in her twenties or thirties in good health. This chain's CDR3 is CASTRGLTPEAFF. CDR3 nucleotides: TGTGCCAGCACAAGGGGACTGACCCCTGAAGCTTTCTTT.